This TCR beta chain is drawn from a study of beta chain features in type 1 diabetes. Broader study findings: Patients' naive, central memory and regulatory TCRB repertoires appeared more alike than those of healthy donors.

Of the isolated RNA, all was reverse transcribed, and so the sequenced material was expressed TCRB transcripts. Regulatory, naive and central memory T cell samples averaged roughly 3.5 million reads. Using immunoSEQ multiplex PCR, the repertoire was profiled, and TCRdb retains in-frame clones only, with some absent. The sample lists under 400,000 clones, 14% occurring once. A note on this clone: The antigen is undetermined.

The V and J ends lost 8 bases and 5 bases respectively, with 17 bases between them. Germline V gives CDR1 SNHLY, CDR2 FYNNEI. The CDR3 has 14 amino acids. The clonotype comes from a man between 25 and 39 years old in good health. This rearrangement joins TRBV2 to TRBJ2-3; weak D call: TRBD2 (6 bases). Material: central memory CD4+ T cells from blood. CDR3 nucleotide sequence: TGTGCCAGCGGGAGGACGTCTTCTATAGATACGCAGTATTTT. Its protein is CASGRTSSIDTQYF. Based on the CDR3 plus reference TRBV2 and TRBJ2-3, the full variable domain is EPEVTQTPSHQVTQMGQEVILRCVPISNHLYFYWYRQILGQKVEFLVSFYNNEISEKSEIFDDQFSVERPDGSNFTLKIRSTKLEDSAMYFCASGRTSSIDTQYFGPGTRLTVL.